Each of the 29 T cell receptor beta chains below was sequenced from the same sample in a study of metastatic and nonmetastatic thyroid tumors. Not a single patient had been given any form of treatment at any point before undergoing thyroid surgery. TCRdb recomputed clones from the PCR reads via MiXCR. The table lists fewer than 35,000 clones, under 30% of them singletons. The source material was blood. Receptors were obtained from a female donor with papillary thyroid cancer or a benign thyroid nodule (not recorded which). Some clones in this sample may be carry-over from other donors' samples.

The CDR3 DNA reads as TGTGCCAGCAGCCCCTTCGGGACATACAACGAGCAGTACTTC. Its translation is CASSPFGTYNEQYF. V gene TRBV6-2 or TRBV6-3 combines with J gene TRBJ2-7; perhaps TRBD1 as D (6 bases). Trimming stripped 6 bases from V and 5 bases from J, with 17 bases between. The CDR3 runs 14 residues. Germline CDR1 and CDR2: MNHEY and SVGEGT.

The chain has TRBV7-2 and TRBJ1-5; 9 bases agree with TRBD1. This CDR3 contains 14 residues. V trimming: 0 bases; J trimming: 6 bases; junction bases outside the gene matches: 0. CDR1 is SGHTA, CDR2 FQGNSA, per germline. The CDR3 DNA reads as TGTGCCAGCAGCTTAGCGACAGGGGGTCAGCCCCAGCATTTT. Amino acid sequence: CASSLATGGQPQHF.

V gene TRBV19 combines with J gene TRBJ2-7, with 8 bases that match TRBD2. The CDR3 runs to 13 residues. J was trimmed by 4 bases and V by 4 bases; bases with no gene match: 3. CDR1 and CDR2 from the germline V gene are LNHDA and SQIVND (reference sequence). CDR3 DNA sequence: TGTGCCAGTAGTAGAGCGGGAGCTTACGAGCAGTACTTC. It codes for CASSRAGAYEQYF.

The table lists this clone with a count of one. CDR3 nucleotides: TGTGCCAGCAGCACCACAGGGTCGGGGCTAGCGGATCTCTCCTACGAGCAGTACTTC. This codes for CASSTTGSGLADLSYEQYF. V is TRBV11-1 and J is TRBJ2-7; D possibly corresponds to TRBD2 (7 bases). The germline V gene has CDR1 SGHAT and CDR2 FQDESV (reference sequence). The CDR3 covers 19 residues. Between the trimmed V and J ends, which lost 5 bases and 0 bases, there was a span of 26 bases.

V and J are TRBV5-6 and TRBJ1-2, with TRBD1 matching over 7 bases. This CDR3 region has 12 residues. Trimming took 4 bases from V and 5 from J; bases not matched to a gene: 2. Germline V gene lookup returns CDR1 SGHDT and CDR2 YYEEEE. The CDR3 sequence: CASSQGDYGYTF. CDR3 coding DNA: TGTGCCAGCAGCCAGGGGGATTATGGCTACACCTTC.

This clone was counted many times. CDR3 protein: CASSLVPGTEAFF. For the CDR3, the DNA is TGTGCCAGCAGCTTAGTTCCCGGGACAGAAGCTTTCTTT. The chain joins TRBV11-2 to TRBJ1-1; weak D call: TRBD1 (6 bases). This CDR3 comprises 13 residues. Germline V gene data show CDR1 as SGHAT and CDR2 as FQNNGV. Trimming left V 1 base short and J 8 bases short, with 11 bases between. Based on the CDR3 plus reference TRBV11-2 and TRBJ1-1, the full variable domain is EAGVAQSPRYKIIEKRQSVAFWCNPISGHATLYWYQQILGQGPKLLIQFQNNGVVDDSQLPKDRFSAERLKGVDSTLKIQPAKLEDSAVYLCASSLVPGTEAFFGQGTRLTVV.

V and J are TRBV20-1 and TRBJ1-6; TRBD1 matches at 10 bases. The trim removed 0 bases at V and 6 bases at J, leaving 5 bases unmatched. Germline CDR1 is DFQATT and CDR2 is SNEGSKA (reference sequence). CDR3 length equals 16 residues. CDR3 protein: CSARDAGTGVNSPLHF. For the CDR3, the DNA is TGCAGTGCTAGAGATGCCGGGACAGGGGTTAATTCACCCCTCCACTTT.

The chain has TRBV3-1 and TRBJ1-2; weak D call: TRBD1 (5 bases). The CDR3 covers 14 residues. V was trimmed by 0 bases and J by 5 bases, leaving 10 bases between them. Germline CDR1 reads LGHDT; CDR2 reads YNNKEL (reference sequence). The CDR3 protein is CASSQDQGAYGYTF. CDR3 coding DNA: TGTGCCAGCAGCCAAGATCAGGGTGCATATGGCTACACCTTC.

This clone has just a few counts. V usage is TRBV19 and J usage is TRBJ1-1; D ambiguous. V lost 5 bases and J lost 0, with 10 bases in between. Germline CDR1 and CDR2: LNHDA and SQIVND (reference sequence). CDR3 length: 14 amino acids. CDR3 in amino acids: CASSLRVMNTEAFF. DNA for the CDR3: TGTGCCAGTAGTCTTAGAGTGATGAACACTGAAGCTTTCTTT.

The rearrangement uses TRBV11-2 and TRBJ2-1; D is unresolved. The CDR3 consists of 14 residues. V was cut by 1 base and J by 9 bases, with 13 bases left in between. Germline CDR1 SGHAT, CDR2 FQNNGV. Written as DNA, the CDR3 is TGTGCCAGCAGCTTAGTGTCGCCTCGTGGTGAGCAGTTCTTC. Its protein product is CASSLVSPRGEQFF.

Ten or more counts support this clone. The V and J genes are TRBV11-2 and TRBJ2-5, with D perhaps TRBD1 or TRBD2 (5 bases each). CDR1 is SGHAT, CDR2 FQNNGV, per germline. Trimming stripped 3 bases from V and 5 bases from J, with 10 bases between. The CDR3 sequence is 13 residues long. In nucleotides, the CDR3 is TGTGCCAGCAGCTTCGGCTGGGGGGAGACCCAGTACTTC. Protein sequence: CASSFGWGETQYF.

This clone was seen ten or more times. J is TRBJ2-3 and V is TRBV6-5; D is uncertain. Per germline, CDR1 MNHEY and CDR2 SVGAGI. Between the trimmed V and J ends, which lost 0 bases and 0 bases, there was a span of 7 bases. This CDR3 contains 15 residues. The CDR3 DNA follows: TGTGCCAGCAGTTACTCGAGACAAAGCACAGATACGCAGTATTTT. It translates to CASSYSRQSTDTQYF.

J is TRBJ2-7 and V is TRBV12-3 or TRBV12-4; unclear D gene. CDR3 length: 13 residues. Trimming took off 6 bases at V and 3 bases at J, with 12 bases between the two ends. CDR3 in amino acids: CASSPLNYYEQYF. The DNA for the CDR3 is TGTGCCAGCAGCCCGCTTAACTACTACGAGCAGTACTTC.

This clone was found many times. Other nucleotide sequences from this sample produce the same CDR3. The chain combines TRBV29-1 with TRBJ1-1; 12 bases align to TRBD1. This CDR3 spans 16 amino acids. Germline V lookup: CDR1 SQVTM, CDR2 ANQGSEA. V shed 4 bases and J 3 bases; nucleotides not matched to a gene: 9. The CDR3 DNA reads TGCAGCGTTGGGGGGGGACAGGGGGCGCCTGACACTGAAGCTTTCTTT. This translates into CSVGGGQGAPDTEAFF.

This clone was observed at least ten times. This rearrangement joins TRBV19 to TRBJ1-1; D unresolved. CDR1 and CDR2 from the germline V gene are LNHDA and SQIVND (reference sequence). This CDR3 contains 11 residues. Trimming stripped 9 bases from V and 4 bases from J, with 9 bases between. The CDR3 sequence: CASVSSTEAFF. CDR3 DNA sequence: TGTGCCAGCGTATCGAGCACTGAAGCTTTCTTT.

Many counts were recorded for this clone. The gene calls are TRBV6-2 or TRBV6-3 and TRBJ1-1, with a tentative D call TRBD1 (5 bases). V was trimmed by 8 bases and J by 2 bases, leaving 15 bases between them. CDR1 and CDR2 (germline): MNHEY, SVGEGT. CDR3 size: 14 residues. The CDR3 sequence is CASSGRTSNTEAFF. Here the CDR3 DNA reads TGTGCCAGCTCGGGGAGGACATCCAACACTGAAGCTTTCTTT.

V and J are TRBV20-1 and TRBJ1-2; maybe TRBD1 (6 bases). The CDR3 runs 11 residues. Germline V gives CDR1 DFQATT, CDR2 SNEGSKA (reference sequence). V gave up 8 bases and J gave up 4 bases, with 11 bases separating them. The CDR3 protein is CSPGVSYGYTF. In nucleotides, the CDR3 is TGCAGTCCAGGGGTCAGCTATGGCTACACCTTC.

The rearrangement joins TRBV4-1 to TRBJ2-7; 8 nucleotides agree with TRBD2. The trim removed 2 bases at V and 3 bases at J, leaving 3 bases unmatched. The CDR3 loop spans 14 amino acids. Germline loops: CDR1 MGHRA, CDR2 YSYEKL. The CDR3 DNA reads as TGCGCCAGCAGCCAACCGGGAGGGGGCTACGAGCAGTACTTC. Protein product: CASSQPGGGYEQYF.

This clone is categorized as medium-sized. The V gene is TRBV28, the J gene TRBJ2-2, with TRBD2 matching over 11 bases. The CDR3 spans 15 residues. Germline lookup yields CDR1 MDHEN and CDR2 SYDVKM. Trimming cost V 6 bases and J 4 bases; bases outside gene matches: 4. The CDR3 sequence is CASRAGLAGTGELFF. CDR3 nucleotides: TGTGCCAGCAGGGCTGGACTAGCGGGCACCGGGGAGCTGTTTTTT.

This clone was recorded a few times. The chain is built from TRBV27 and TRBJ1-1, with unresolved D. Germline V gene lookup returns CDR1 MNHEY and CDR2 SMNVEV (reference sequence). This CDR3 region has 13 residues. Trimming took 3 bases from V and 5 from J, leaving 10 bases between them. DNA of the CDR3: TGTGCCAGCAGTTTTCGGGAACAGACTGAAGCTTTCTTT. This sequence encodes CASSFREQTEAFF.

Turning to this clone: An end of the junction does not agree with germline; a read error may underlie this. The same CDR3 can be traced to other DNA sequences in this sample. V is TRBV12-3 or TRBV12-4 and J is TRBJ1-1; tentative D call: TRBD1 (6 bases). The CDR3 is made up of 14 amino acids. CDR3 residues: CASSLGGLNTEAFF. In nucleotides, the CDR3 is TGTGCTAGCAGTTTAGGGGGGCTCAACACTGAAGCCTTCTTT.

The J gene is TRBJ1-2, the V gene TRBV11-1, with TRBD1 identical over 7 bases. The CDR3 runs to 12 residues. CDR1 is SGHAT and CDR2 is FQDESV in the germline V gene (reference sequence). Germline trimming cut 1 base from V and 7 bases from J; bases unmatched to any gene: 0. In DNA, the CDR3 is TGTGCCAGCAGCTTAGAGGGGGCTGGCTACACCTTC. Amino acid sequence: CASSLEGAGYTF.

This clone came up many times. The genes are TRBV12-3 or TRBV12-4 and TRBJ2-2; a weak D match, TRBD1 (5 bases). Trimming pared 9 bases from V and 2 bases from J, leaving 10 bases between. The CDR3 length is 13 residues. For the CDR3, the DNA is TGTGCCAGTCGGACACCTAACACCGGGGAGCTGTTTTTT. This codes for CASRTPNTGELFF.

V is TRBV7-9 and J is TRBJ2-7, with a possible D match to TRBD2 (5 bases). The CDR3 contains 14 residues. Germline lookup yields CDR1 SEHNR and CDR2 FQNEAQ (reference sequence). With 5 bases removed from V and 3 bases from J, the gap between germline ends came to 14 bases. Here the CDR3 DNA reads TGTGCCAGCAGCCCCGAGGGTGGATTCTACGAGCAGTACTTC. Its protein is CASSPEGGFYEQYF.

The count of this clone is one. This chain links TRBV9 with TRBJ2-6; no clear D. Looked up from germline, CDR1 is SGDLS and CDR2 is YYNGEE. Deletions cut 4 bases from V and 5 bases from J, with 10 bases between. The CDR3 extends over 14 amino acids. In nucleotides, the CDR3 is TGTGCCAGCAGCCGTCCTTCTTGGGCCAACGTCCTGACTTTC. Its protein is CASSRPSWANVLTF.

The sample holds a few counts of this clone. The chain joins TRBV28 to TRBJ2-3; TRBD2 matches 10 bases. The CDR3 covers 16 residues. Trimming took 7 bases from V and 3 from J; bases not matched to a gene: 10. The germline V gene encodes CDR1 MDHEN and CDR2 SYDVKM. CDR3 bases: TGTGCCAGCAAGGTAGCGGGAGGTCCGAGAACAGATACGCAGTATTTT. This translates into CASKVAGGPRTDTQYF.

This clone appeared many times. The V gene is TRBV7-8, the J gene TRBJ2-1, with TRBD1 matching 10 bases. V lost 7 bases to trimming and J lost 3 bases; unmatched junction nucleotides: 12. CDR3 length: 17 amino acids. CDR1 and CDR2 from the germline V gene are SGHVS and FQNEAQ. The CDR3, as DNA: TGTGCCAGCACTGCGGGGACAGGGGCTGACTTCTACAATGAGCAGTTCTTC. Amino acids: CASTAGTGADFYNEQFF.

At least ten counts were recorded for this clone. The V call is TRBV7-2, the J call TRBJ2-2; tentatively, D is TRBD2 (6 bases). This CDR3 comprises 14 residues. The germline V and J ends were trimmed by 10 bases and 0 bases, with 12 bases remaining between them. Germline V lookup: CDR1 SGHTA, CDR2 FQGNSA. The CDR3 DNA reads TGTGCCAAAGGGACTCTAACGAACACCGGGGAGCTGTTTTTT. Amino acid sequence: CAKGTLTNTGELFF.

In DNA form, the CDR3 reads TGTGCCAGCAGTGCCGGGACTAGCCCTTCCTACGAGCAGTACTTC. Translated: CASSAGTSPSYEQYF. This rearrangement joins TRBV6-1 to TRBJ2-7; 9 nucleotides align to TRBD2. V dropped 4 bases and J dropped 1; count of bases not matched to a gene: 5. The CDR3 is 15 residues long. Germline-derived CDR1 and CDR2 are MNHNS and SASEGT.